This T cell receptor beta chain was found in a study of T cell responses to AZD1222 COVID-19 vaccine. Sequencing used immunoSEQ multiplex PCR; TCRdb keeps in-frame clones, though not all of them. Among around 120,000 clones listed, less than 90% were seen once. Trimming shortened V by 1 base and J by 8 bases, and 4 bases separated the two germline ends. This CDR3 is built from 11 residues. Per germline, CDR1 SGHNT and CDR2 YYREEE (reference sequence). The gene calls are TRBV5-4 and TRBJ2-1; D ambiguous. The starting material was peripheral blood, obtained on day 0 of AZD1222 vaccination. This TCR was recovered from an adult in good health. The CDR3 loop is CASSLSYEQFF. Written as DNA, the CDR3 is TGTGCCAGCAGCTTGAGTTATGAGCAGTTCTTC.